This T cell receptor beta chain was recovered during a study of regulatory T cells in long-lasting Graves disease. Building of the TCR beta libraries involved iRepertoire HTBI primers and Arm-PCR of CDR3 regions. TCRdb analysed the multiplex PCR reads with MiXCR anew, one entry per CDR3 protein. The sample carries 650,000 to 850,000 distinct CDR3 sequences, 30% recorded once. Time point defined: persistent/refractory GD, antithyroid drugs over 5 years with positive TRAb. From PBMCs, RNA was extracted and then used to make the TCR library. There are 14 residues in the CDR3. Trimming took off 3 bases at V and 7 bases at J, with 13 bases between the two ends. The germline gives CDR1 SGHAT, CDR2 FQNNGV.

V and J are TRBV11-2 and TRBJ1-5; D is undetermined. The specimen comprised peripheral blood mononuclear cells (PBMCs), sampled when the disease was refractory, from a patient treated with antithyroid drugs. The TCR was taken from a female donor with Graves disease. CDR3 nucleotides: TGTGCCAGCAGCTTCGACATTGAAGAACAGCCCCAGCATTTT. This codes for CASSFDIEEQPQHF.